The entry below gives a single T cell receptor (beta chain) sequence along with its context. Its antigen is still unknown. This sample is drawn from a study of blood T cells in healthy people across ages. Findings and caveats of the study: Researchers report that TCR beta diversity correlated strongly with naive T cell percentage. Roughly linear age-related decline in beta diversity appeared, significant by age about 40. Unknown CMV status may confound age-related changes in expanded clones.

Primers used in a second PCR of roughly 6 to 12 cycles were a sample-barcoded 5' primer and a J-beta primer mix. Each cDNA molecule carried a tag from a template-switch adaptor that contained 12 random nucleotides. TCRdb passed the 5' RACE reads through MiXCR, listing each CDR3 protein once. The sample carries about 1 million distinct CDR3 sequences, 35% to 55% recorded once. Germline lookup yields CDR1 MNHEY and CDR2 SVGAGI. CDR3 length equals 12 residues. With 4 bases removed from V and 7 bases from J, the gap between germline ends came to 10 bases. The sequence came from a woman aged 60-75 years in good health. The chain is built from TRBV6-5 and TRBJ1-1; D is unclear. Sequenced material: blood. The CDR3, as DNA: TGTGCCAGCAGTTCCAGACCGCATGAAGCTTTCTTT. Its translation: CASSSRPHEAFF.